Shown below are 6 T cell receptor beta chains from a single sample sequenced in a study of response to subunit inactivated influenza vaccine. TCRdb used MiXCR to reprocess the RT-PCR reads, holding one entry per CDR3 protein. The table shows under 200,000 distinct CDR3 sequences, with about 10% occurring only once. Source: CD8+ T cells sorted from PBMCs, taken roughly 24 months after vaccination. These receptors originate from a man between 50 and 69 years old who received an inactivated influenza vaccine.

The V call is TRBV5-1, the J call TRBJ2-1, with unresolved D. In germline, CDR1 is SGHRS, CDR2 YFSETQ. Trimming left V 2 bases short and J 0 bases short, with 9 bases between. This CDR3 contains 15 residues. The CDR3 nucleotides are TGCGCCAGCAGCTTCGGATCGAGCTCCTACAATGAGCAGTTCTTC. Encoded protein: CASSFGSSSYNEQFF.

This sequence joins TRBV29-1 and TRBJ2-7; TRBD1 agrees at 9 bases. With V trimmed by 5 bases and J by 3 bases, 5 bases remained unmatched. There are 13 residues in the CDR3. Germline values: CDR1 SQVTM, CDR2 ANQGSEA. In DNA form, the CDR3 reads TGCAGCGTTAAGGACAGGGGAAACTACGAGCAGTACTTC. This encodes CSVKDRGNYEQYF.

The rearrangement links TRBV6-1 to TRBJ1-6, with 9 bases identical to TRBD1. With 5 bases clipped from V and 14 bases from J, the junction kept 13 bases outside the gene matches. The CDR3 covers 15 residues. Germline CDR1 reads MNHNS; CDR2 reads SASEGT. Here the CDR3 reads CASSRGDREAETLHF. The CDR3 DNA reads TGTGCCAGCAGTCGGGGGGACAGGGAAGCTGAAACCCTCCACTTT.

CDR3 amino acids: CASSYSSSGSMRGEQFF. CDR3 nucleotides: TGTGCCAGCAGTTACTCGTCTAGCGGGAGTATGAGGGGTGAGCAGTTCTTC. The chain has TRBV6-5 and TRBJ2-1, with TRBD2 matching over 10 bases. This CDR3 is built from 17 residues. The germline V gene encodes CDR1 MNHEY and CDR2 SVGAGI. J lost 9 bases, V lost 0 bases, and 11 bases had no gene match.

This clonotype has a count of ten or more. This rearrangement joins TRBV2 to TRBJ2-2; perhaps D is TRBD1 or TRBD2 (5 bases each). Germline assignment: CDR1 SNHLY and CDR2 FYNNEI. V lost 9 bases and J 1 base, leaving 9 bases between the germline ends. The CDR3 runs to 13 residues. DNA for the CDR3: TGTGCCAGGGGGACGGAGAACACCGGGGAGCTGTTTTTT. Translated: CARGTENTGELFF.

The J gene is TRBJ2-3, the V gene TRBV12-3 or TRBV12-4; D perhaps matches TRBD1 (5 bases). CDR3 length equals 15 residues. Trimming stripped 2 bases from V and 2 bases from J, with 11 bases between. CDR3 DNA: TGTGCCAGCAGTTTATTGGGGCTAAACACAGATACGCAGTATTTT. Its translation: CASSLLGLNTDTQYF.